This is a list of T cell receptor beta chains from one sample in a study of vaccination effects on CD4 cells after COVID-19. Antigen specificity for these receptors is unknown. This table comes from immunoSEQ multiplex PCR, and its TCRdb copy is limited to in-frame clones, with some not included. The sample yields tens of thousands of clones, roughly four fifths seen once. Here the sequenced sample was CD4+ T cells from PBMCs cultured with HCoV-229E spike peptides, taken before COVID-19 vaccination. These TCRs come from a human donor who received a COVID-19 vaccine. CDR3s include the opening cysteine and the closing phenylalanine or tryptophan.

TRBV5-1,CASPRDRGTDTQYF
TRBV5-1,CASSPAVRQTQYF
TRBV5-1,CASIFQYRGQTDTQYF
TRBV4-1,CASSHGTGAVRYQETQYF
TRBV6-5,CASSYFTGRTDTQYF
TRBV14,CASSQGTNTGELFF
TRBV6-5,CASSYDRGHGYTF
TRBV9,CASSAGGLAGGQETQYF
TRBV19,CASSIRIGYKAFF
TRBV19,CASSPKTGGINEKLFF
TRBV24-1,CATSDSGDGYTF
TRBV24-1,CATSDLGTNTGELFF
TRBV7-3,CARGKTREAQPQHF
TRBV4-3,CASSQVLAGARTDTQYF
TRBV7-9,CASSQWAGFDTGELFF
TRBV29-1,CSVAGGPRQVPGTQYF
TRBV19,CASRDPTRGQPQHF
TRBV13,CASSKNRARQETQYF
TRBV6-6,CASSYSWDTGNTIYF
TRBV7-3,CASTREGGTGYDEQFF
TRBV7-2,CASGVSRTDTQYF
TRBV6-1,CASSERGQAHSNQPQHF
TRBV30,CAWSKGGTEAFF
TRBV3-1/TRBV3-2,CASSQGWYNEQFF
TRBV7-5,CARSFCVCGSVDTQYF
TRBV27,CASSLRRGSLEAFF
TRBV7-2,CASSFRPNWNTEAFF
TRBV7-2,CASSPSTGANYGYTF
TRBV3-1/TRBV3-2,CASSQESSGGRDTQYF
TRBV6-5,CASSYDSYNEQFF
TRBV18,CASSPPVTGTSTDTQYF
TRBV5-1,CASSTMTVQETQYF
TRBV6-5,CASSPRQGLPYGYTF
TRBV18,CASSQSTGDYGYTF
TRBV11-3,CASSSKDGAGQLF
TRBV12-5,CASGPPETAGYSPLHF
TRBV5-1,CASSLGIGSYNEQFF
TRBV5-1,CASSLLWGDTQYF
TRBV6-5,CASSAGANYGYTF
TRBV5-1,CASSSGLAGGNQETQYF
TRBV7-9,CASSHNQVIYGYTF
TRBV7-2,CASSPPGQFATNEKLFF
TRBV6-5,CASSYVTADYNEQFF
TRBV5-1,CASRRGEGGYTF
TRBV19,CASSNGRDTGELFF
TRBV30,CAWSRLPVSDYGYTF